These 29 T cell receptor beta chains came from one sample sequenced in a study of CD8 T cells in ankylosing spondylitis (dated by TCRdb to the late 2010s). Their antigens are not known. Libraries were constructed by 5' RACE. This sample was sequenced with an Illumina HiSeq 2500. TCRdb passed the public sequencing reads through fastp at Q25 and MiXCR, retaining productive beta sequences. Each CDR3 protein gets just one entry, which takes the most common genes and DNA from the rows behind it. The sample table lists a few hundred thousand distinct CDR3 sequences, under 20% of them with a count of one. Over 0.9% of the sample goes to the ten largest clones. Findings and caveats that apply to the study as a whole: A TCR beta motif made up of several highly homologous amino acid variants appeared to be characteristic of blood from ankylosing spondylitis patients.

Sequencing was carried out using blood, either unsorted or a sorted T cell fraction (not recorded which). The receptors were gathered from a male donor with ankylosing spondylitis.

This clonotype has only a few counts. V and J are TRBV20-1 and TRBJ1-1, with 9 bases matching TRBD1. Per germline, CDR1 DFQATT and CDR2 SNEGSKA (reference sequence). Germline trimming cut 5 bases from V and 10 bases from J; bases unmatched to any gene: 17. The CDR3 has 15 residues. Here the CDR3 reads CSAEGPGQGPEGAFF. The CDR3 DNA follows: TGCAGTGCTGAGGGTCCGGGACAGGGTCCCGAGGGAGCTTTCTTT.

The chain uses TRBV20-1 and TRBJ2-3, with D tentatively TRBD1 (7 bases). Trimming took 2 bases from V and 3 from J, leaving 9 bases between them. This CDR3 spans 13 amino acids. In germline, CDR1 is DFQATT, CDR2 SNEGSKA (reference sequence). CDR3 loop: CSARQGGTDTQYF. As DNA, the CDR3 is TGCAGTGCTAGACAGGGGGGAACAGATACGCAGTATTTT.

The J gene is TRBJ1-2, the V gene TRBV10-3, with D unresolved. CDR1 ENHRY and CDR2 SYGVKD come from the germline V gene. V was pared by 4 bases and J by 2 bases, with 14 bases between. This CDR3 spans 15 amino acids. CDR3 sequence: CAISARGGINYGYTF. DNA for the CDR3: TGTGCCATCAGTGCCCGGGGAGGGATCAACTATGGCTACACCTTC.

At least ten counts were recorded for this clonotype. The chain is built from TRBV12-3 or TRBV12-4 and TRBJ2-3; D unclear. This CDR3 spans 12 amino acids. Trimming left V 5 bases short and J 8 bases short, with 11 bases between. The DNA of the CDR3 is TGTGCCAGCAGTCCCCCCGTTGGTACGCAGTATTTT. This codes for CASSPPVGTQYF.

Points on this clonotype: A read error may produce the germline difference seen at one junction end. The chain links TRBV3-1 to TRBJ2-3; 11 positions agree with TRBD1. Germline assignment: CDR1 LGHDT and CDR2 YNNKEL (reference sequence). The CDR3 runs to 16 residues. As DNA, the CDR3 is TGCGCCAGCAGCAAGGGGGACAGGGGGTTCACAGATACGCAGTATTTT. Translation gives CASSKGDRGFTDTQYF.

This clonotype was counted many times. V is TRBV7-2 and J is TRBJ2-7, with 10 bases that match TRBD2. Germline CDR1 SGHTA, CDR2 FQGNSA. The CDR3 covers 15 residues. V shed 5 bases and J 1 base; nucleotides not matched to a gene: 5. The CDR3 loop reads CASSPRLAGSYEQYF. CDR3 sequence (DNA): TGTGCCAGCAGCCCGAGACTAGCGGGTTCCTACGAGCAGTACTTC. The full variable domain, completed using reference TRBV7-2 and TRBJ2-7, is GAGVSQSPSNKVTEKGKDVELRCDPISGHTALYWYRQSLGQGLEFLIYFQGNSAPDKSGLPSDRFSAERTGGSVSTLTIQRTQQEDSAVYLCASSPRLAGSYEQYFGPGTRLTVT.

V is TRBV20-1 and J is TRBJ2-2; D call uncertain. V gave up 3 bases and J gave up 3 bases, with 11 bases separating them. Germline V gene lookup returns CDR1 DFQATT and CDR2 SNEGSKA (reference sequence). CDR3 size: 14 residues. The CDR3, as DNA: TGCAGTGCTAGCTCCGGACGTCACACCGGGGAGCTGTTTTTT. This encodes CSASSGRHTGELFF.

The chain couples TRBV24-1 to TRBJ2-3; possibly TRBD2 for D (5 bases). V was clipped by 4 bases and J by 0 bases, with 13 bases between them. The CDR3 extends over 16 amino acids. CDR1 is KGHDR and CDR2 is SFDVKD in the germline V gene. The CDR3 DNA is TGTGCCACCAGTGACGCTAGCCAAACTAGCACAGATACGCAGTATTTT. Translating it yields CATSDASQTSTDTQYF.

This clonotype was observed a handful of times. The V call is TRBV6-2 or TRBV6-3, the J call TRBJ2-1, with a tentative D call TRBD2 (6 bases). The CDR3 totals 15 residues. The V and J ends lost 5 bases and 10 bases respectively, with 21 bases between them. Germline V gene sequence: CDR1 MNHEY, CDR2 SVGEGT. The CDR3 loop is CASSPIRDSTREQFF. The CDR3 DNA is TGTGCCAGCAGTCCGATCCGGGACTCAACAAGGGAGCAGTTCTTC.

V and J are TRBV7-9 and TRBJ2-3; TRBD2 might be the D (6 bases). Trimming cost V 4 bases and J 1 base, with 12 bases left between them. CDR1 and CDR2 from the germline V gene are SEHNR and FQNEAQ (reference sequence). The CDR3 has 15 amino acids. The CDR3 DNA reads as TGTGCCAGCAGCTCCGCGGGGTGGGGCACAGATACGCAGTATTTT. It yields the protein CASSSAGWGTDTQYF.

This clonotype was seen more than once but under ten times. The rearrangement uses TRBV6-1 and TRBJ2-7, with D perhaps TRBD1 or TRBD2 (5 bases each). The CDR3 runs to 13 residues. Germline CDR1 is MNHNS and CDR2 is SASEGT. Deletions cut 7 bases from V and 6 bases from J, with 16 bases between. CDR3 residues: CASNRPDGAEQYF. The CDR3 coding sequence is TGTGCCAGCAATCGACCCGACGGGGCCGAGCAGTACTTC.

The rearrangement joins TRBV20-1 to TRBJ1-5; 9 nucleotides agree with TRBD1. The CDR3 spans 15 residues. The germline gives CDR1 DFQATT, CDR2 SNEGSKA (reference sequence). V shed 3 bases and J 4 bases; nucleotides not matched to a gene: 7. The CDR3 nucleotides read TGCAGTGCTAGCCGGGGACAGGGAGTGAATCAGCCCCAGCATTTT. Translation: CSASRGQGVNQPQHF.

This clonotype was observed at least ten times. The V call is TRBV6-6, the J call TRBJ1-3; no definite D call. The V gene's germline CDR1 is MNHNY and CDR2 SVGAGI (reference sequence). V lost 6 bases and J lost 0, with 6 bases in between. The CDR3 runs to 13 residues. The CDR3 nucleotides are TGTGCCAGCAGCGCCTCCTCTGGAAACACCATATATTTT. Translated: CASSASSGNTIYF.

This clonotype has just a few counts. The chain links TRBV25-1 to TRBJ1-4; possibly TRBD1 for D (6 bases). CDR1 is MGHDK, CDR2 SYGVNS, per germline. Deletions cut 2 bases from V and 12 bases from J, with 19 bases between. The length of the CDR3 is 15 residues. The CDR3 nucleotides are TGTGCCAGCAGTGAAGGGTGGAGGGACAAGGGACAACTGTTTTTT. It specifies CASSEGWRDKGQLFF.

This clonotype was detected many times. The rearrangement uses TRBV7-2 and TRBJ2-1; 7 bases are a match to TRBD2. Trimming cost V 1 base and J 2 bases; bases outside gene matches: 2. Germline loops: CDR1 SGHTA, CDR2 FQGNSA. There are 15 residues in the CDR3. CDR3 DNA sequence: TGTGCCAGCAGCTTAGTGGCGGGAGCCTACAATGAGCAGTTCTTC. Residues: CASSLVAGAYNEQFF.

This rearrangement joins TRBV7-2 to TRBJ2-1, with TRBD2 matching 9 bases. CDR1 is SGHTA and CDR2 is FQGNSA in the germline V gene. CDR3 size: 14 residues. J gave up 9 bases and V 3 bases, and 6 bases lay outside the gene matches. For the CDR3, the DNA is TGTGCCAGCAGCTTGGCTAGCGGGACGGGTGAGCAGTTCTTC. This codes for CASSLASGTGEQFF.

This clonotype has only a few counts. The chain uses TRBV20-1 and TRBJ1-4; D not resolved. V was shortened by 1 base and J by 5 bases, with 5 bases between the two germline ends. CDR1 is DFQATT and CDR2 is SNEGSKA in the germline V gene (reference sequence). The CDR3 has 12 amino acids. CDR3 amino acids: CSARAGNEKLFF. The CDR3 DNA reads TGCAGTGCTAGAGCTGGGAATGAAAAACTGTTTTTT.

This clonotype showed up just a few times. The rearrangement joins TRBV5-1 to TRBJ2-7; D perhaps matches TRBD1 (6 bases). V was cut by 6 bases and J by 2 bases, with 12 bases left in between. Germline loops: CDR1 SGHRS, CDR2 YFSETQ. The CDR3 contains 13 residues. CDR3 nucleotide sequence: TGCGCCAGCACCGGGACAAATACCTACGAGCAGTACTTC. It yields the protein CASTGTNTYEQYF.

This sequence joins TRBV19 and TRBJ2-1; D is possibly TRBD1 (6 bases). Deletions cut 5 bases from V and 2 bases from J, with 13 bases between. This CDR3 comprises 15 residues. CDR1 and CDR2 from the germline V gene are LNHDA and SQIVND (reference sequence). CDR3 DNA sequence: TGTGCCAGTAGTCTAAGTTGGGGGCCCTACAATGAGCAGTTCTTC. This sequence encodes CASSLSWGPYNEQFF.

There are many counts of this clonotype. The junction departs from the called germline gene at one end, perhaps through a read error. In DNA form, the CDR3 reads TGTGCCAGCAGTCCCGGACAGGCCAACTCTGACGCTTTCTTT. Protein: CASSPGQANSDAFF. This chain links TRBV12-3 or TRBV12-4 with TRBJ1-1, with TRBD1 matching 7 bases. The CDR3 length is 14 residues.

This clonotype appeared many times. The chain couples TRBV20-1 to TRBJ2-7, with D maybe TRBD1 (5 bases). The ends were cut back, 6 bases at V and 6 bases at J, with 12 bases in the middle. The CDR3 runs 11 residues. CDR1 DFQATT and CDR2 SNEGSKA come from the germline V gene (reference sequence). This CDR3 reads CSAAGPGEQYF. The CDR3 nucleotides are TGCAGTGCAGCAGGGCCGGGCGAGCAGTACTTC.

This clonotype was counted at least ten times. The chain links TRBV3-1 to TRBJ1-1; D might be TRBD1 (5 bases). The V and J ends lost 4 bases and 3 bases respectively, with 15 bases between them. CDR3 size: 15 residues. Germline assignment: CDR1 LGHDT and CDR2 YNNKEL (reference sequence). The CDR3 spells CASSRQPRADTEAFF. DNA for the CDR3: TGTGCCAGCAGCCGTCAACCCAGGGCGGACACTGAAGCTTTCTTT.

J is TRBJ2-7 and V is TRBV20-1; D unclear. Trimming took 3 bases from V and 1 from J, leaving 10 bases between them. CDR1 and CDR2 from the germline V gene are DFQATT and SNEGSKA (reference sequence). The CDR3 loop spans 13 amino acids. CDR3 in amino acids: CSASKLDSYEQYF. As DNA, the CDR3 is TGCAGTGCTAGTAAGCTAGATTCCTACGAGCAGTACTTC.

The rearrangement links TRBV6-1 to TRBJ2-5; TRBD2 matches 7 bases. J was trimmed by 1 base and V by 5 bases; bases with no gene match: 4. Germline CDR1 MNHNS, CDR2 SASEGT. This CDR3 is 14 amino acids long. The CDR3 nucleotides are TGTGCCAGCAGTCTAGCGGATAGCCAAGAGACCCAGTACTTC. Translation gives CASSLADSQETQYF.

This clonotype was counted between two and nine times. This sequence joins TRBV20-1 and TRBJ2-1, with 12 bases aligning to TRBD2. Trimming at V came to 5 bases and at J to 12 bases, leaving 11 bases not matched to a gene. Germline CDR1 reads DFQATT; CDR2 reads SNEGSKA (reference sequence). CDR3 length: 14 amino acids. CDR3 DNA sequence: TGCAGTGCTTCCGGGACTAGCGGGTTTTTAGTGCAGTTCTTC. This translates into CSASGTSGFLVQFF.

This clonotype has more than one count but fewer than ten. V usage is TRBV6-2 or TRBV6-3 and J usage is TRBJ2-2, with 9 bases lining up with TRBD2. This CDR3 comprises 16 residues. The J segment lost 2 bases and the V segment lost 2 bases, leaving 3 bases of the junction unmatched. Germline V gives CDR1 MNHEY, CDR2 SVGEGT. The CDR3 coding sequence is TGTGCCAGCAGTTACGGCGGGAGGGCCAACACCGGGGAGCTGTTTTTT. It translates to CASSYGGRANTGELFF.

This clonotype was detected ten times or more. This chain links TRBV20-1 with TRBJ2-3; 8 nucleotides align to TRBD2. Trimming at V came to 6 bases and at J to 4 bases, leaving 6 bases not matched to a gene. CDR1 and CDR2 from the germline V gene are DFQATT and SNEGSKA (reference sequence). The CDR3 is made up of 13 amino acids. The CDR3 protein is CSARRGGPDTQYF. CDR3 in DNA: TGCAGTGCAAGACGGGGGGGGCCAGATACGCAGTATTTT.

V and J are TRBV7-9 and TRBJ1-4; 7 nucleotides agree with TRBD1. This CDR3 region has 13 residues. The V gene's germline CDR1 is SEHNR and CDR2 FQNEAQ (reference sequence). Trimming removed 11 bases from V and 5 bases from J; junction bases left unmatched: 8. The CDR3 DNA reads TGTGCCGGGGGGTCGGACAGGAATGAAAAACTGTTTTTT. Its translation: CAGGSDRNEKLFF.

This clonotype was detected ten times or more. CDR3 sequence reads: CASSQNYRAKNTEAFF. The CDR3 nucleotides read TGTGCCAGCAGCCAAAATTACAGGGCAAAGAACACTGAAGCTTTCTTT. The chain is built from TRBV3-1 and TRBJ1-1; D possibly corresponds to TRBD1 (6 bases). Trimming left V 2 bases short and J 1 base short, with 14 bases between. The germline V gene encodes CDR1 LGHDT and CDR2 YNNKEL (reference sequence). This CDR3 region has 16 residues.